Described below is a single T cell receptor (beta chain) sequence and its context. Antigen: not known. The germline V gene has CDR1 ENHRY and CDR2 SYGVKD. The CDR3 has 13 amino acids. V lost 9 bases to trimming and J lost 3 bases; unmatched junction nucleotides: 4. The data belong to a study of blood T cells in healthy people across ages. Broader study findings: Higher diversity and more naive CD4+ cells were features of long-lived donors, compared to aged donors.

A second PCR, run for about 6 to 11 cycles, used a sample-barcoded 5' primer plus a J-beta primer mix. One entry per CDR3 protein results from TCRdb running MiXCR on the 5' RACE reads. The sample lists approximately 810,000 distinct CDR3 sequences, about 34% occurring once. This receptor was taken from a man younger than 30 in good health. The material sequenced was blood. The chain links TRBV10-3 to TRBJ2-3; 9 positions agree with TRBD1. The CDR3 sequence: CAMGQGRTDTQYF. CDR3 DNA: TGTGCCATGGGACAGGGAAGGACAGATACGCAGTATTTT.